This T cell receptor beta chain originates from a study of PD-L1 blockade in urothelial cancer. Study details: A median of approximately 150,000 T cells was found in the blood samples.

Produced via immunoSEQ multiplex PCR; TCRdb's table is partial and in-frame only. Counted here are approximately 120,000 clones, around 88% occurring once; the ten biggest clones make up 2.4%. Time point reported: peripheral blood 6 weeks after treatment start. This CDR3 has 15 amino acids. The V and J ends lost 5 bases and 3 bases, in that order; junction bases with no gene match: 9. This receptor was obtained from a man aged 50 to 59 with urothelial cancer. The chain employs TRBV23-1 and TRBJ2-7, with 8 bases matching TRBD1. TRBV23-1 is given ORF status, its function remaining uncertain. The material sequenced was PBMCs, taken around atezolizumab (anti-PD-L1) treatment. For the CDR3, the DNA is TGCGCCAGCAGTGCACGCCGGGACAGGTGCTACGAGCAGTACTTC. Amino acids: CASSARRDRCYEQYF.